These 32 T cell receptor beta chains were all obtained from the same sample, sequenced in a study of blood T cell repertoires in COVID-19. TCRdb's table, derived via immunoSEQ multiplex PCR, lists solely in-frame clones and lacks some. Here the sample spans 200,000 to 250,000 clones, roughly 86% being singletons. Sequencing was carried out using peripheral blood. Receptors were obtained from a woman aged 45-65 years with COVID-19, enrolled during active disease.

The chain links TRBV2 to TRBJ1-4; D is possibly TRBD1 (5 bases). This CDR3 has 15 amino acids. Trimming removed 4 bases at V and 4 bases at J, with 13 bases between. CDR1 SNHLY and CDR2 FYNNEI come from the germline V gene. DNA of the CDR3: TGTGCCAGCAGTGTGTCCGGACATTTTAATGAAAAACTGTTTTTT. Protein: CASSVSGHFNEKLFF.

This clone was seen just once. V usage is TRBV27 and J usage is TRBJ2-7, with a tentative D call TRBD1 (6 bases). V dropped 4 bases and J dropped 4 bases, with 17 bases sitting between them. The CDR3 runs to 15 residues. Germline CDR1 MNHEY, CDR2 SMNVEV (reference sequence). The CDR3 reads CASSSDDRPYYEQYF. DNA for the CDR3: TGTGCCAGCAGTTCAGACGACAGGCCTTATTACGAGCAGTACTTC.

The rearrangement joins TRBV24-1 to TRBJ2-6; weak D call: TRBD1 (6 bases). V was shortened by 4 bases and J by 1 base, with 13 bases between the two germline ends. The CDR3 has 17 amino acids. Germline assignment: CDR1 KGHDR and CDR2 SFDVKD. The CDR3: CATSDRTALSGANVLTF. CDR3 in DNA: TGTGCCACCAGTGACCGGACAGCCCTGTCTGGGGCCAACGTCCTGACTTTC.

The chain recombines TRBV10-2 with TRBJ2-1, with D maybe TRBD2 (6 bases). CDR3 length: 15 residues. The V end lost 6 bases, the J end lost 2 bases, and 14 bases lay between the germline ends. CDR1 and CDR2 from the germline V gene are WSHSY and SAAADI. The CDR3 nucleotides read TGCGCCAGCAGGGGGCGGGGTGGCGCCTACAATGAGCAGTTCTTC. This translates into CASRGRGGAYNEQFF.

The rearrangement links TRBV16 to TRBJ2-3; no reliable D call. Deletions cut 2 bases from V and 4 bases from J, with 4 bases between. The germline CDR1 and CDR2 sequences are KGHSY and FQNENV. The CDR3 extends over 12 amino acids. The CDR3 sequence: CASSQNSDTQYF. The CDR3 nucleotides read TGTGCCAGCAGCCAAAACTCAGATACGCAGTATTTT.

The rearrangement uses TRBV28 and TRBJ1-1, with D possibly being TRBD1 (5 bases). V was cut by 1 base and J by 3 bases, with 21 bases left in between. Germline values: CDR1 MDHEN, CDR2 SYDVKM. The CDR3 consists of 18 residues. DNA for the CDR3: TGTGCCAGCAGTTTATACGGTAGGCAGGGTATATTCCACACTGAAGCTTTCTTT. Its translation: CASSLYGRQGIFHTEAFF.

The chain recombines TRBV18 with TRBJ2-2; D gene uncertain. Germline values: CDR1 KGHSH, CDR2 LQKENI. The V gene lost 3 bases and the J gene lost 6 bases, with 8 bases spanning the gap. CDR3 length equals 13 residues. The CDR3 loop is CASSPTRPGELFF. CDR3 DNA: TGTGCCAGCTCACCGACACGGCCCGGGGAGCTGTTTTTT.

This sequence joins TRBV24-1 and TRBJ1-2; 8 bases are shared with TRBD1. Germline lookup yields CDR1 KGHDR and CDR2 SFDVKD. V lost 4 bases, J lost 8 bases, and 14 bases stayed unmatched. The CDR3 has 16 residues. The CDR3 here is CATSETQGARVKGYTF. CDR3 DNA: TGTGCCACCAGTGAGACCCAGGGGGCGCGGGTGAAAGGCTACACCTTC.

The rearrangement links TRBV5-1 to TRBJ2-5, with unresolved D. Germline values: CDR1 SGHRS, CDR2 YFSETQ. V dropped 2 bases and J dropped 5 bases, with 7 bases sitting between them. The CDR3 runs to 12 residues. The CDR3 is CASSFSRETQYF. CDR3 sequence (DNA): TGCGCCAGCAGCTTTTCCAGGGAGACCCAGTACTTC.

J is TRBJ2-7 and V is TRBV5-4, with 7 bases aligning to TRBD2. The CDR3 contains 13 residues. Germline V gene sequence: CDR1 SGHNT, CDR2 YYREEE (reference sequence). V was clipped by 5 bases and J by 6 bases; unmatched bases: 8. CDR3 loop: CASSPKTGGEQYF. In nucleotides, the CDR3 is TGTGCCAGCAGTCCTAAGACGGGGGGCGAGCAGTACTTC.

As for this clone: At one end the junction does not follow the germline gene, possibly because of a read error. The chain employs TRBV3-1 (or the pseudogene TRBV3-2) and TRBJ2-3; 8 bases are a match to TRBD2. Germline CDR1 and CDR2: LGHDT and YNNKEL (reference sequence). The CDR3 sequence is 16 residues long. CDR3 amino acids: CASSKDGGDSTDTQYF. The CDR3, as DNA: TGTGCCAGCAGCAAAGACGGGGGGGATAGCACAGATACGCAGTATTTT.

This clone was detected only a few times. The chain recombines TRBV7-9 with TRBJ2-7, with D tentatively TRBD1 (5 bases). Trimming took 5 bases from V and 2 from J, leaving 10 bases between them. Germline assignment: CDR1 SEHNR and CDR2 FQNEAQ (reference sequence). The CDR3 spans 13 residues. The CDR3 nucleotides read TGTGCCAGCAGCCAGGACAATACCTACGAGCAGTACTTC. It codes for CASSQDNTYEQYF.

The CDR3 DNA sequence: TGTGCCAGCAGCCAAGAAGGGGGGGCCGGAGATACGCAGTATTTT. Translated, it gives CASSQEGGAGDTQYF. The chain uses TRBV4-2 and TRBJ2-3; D perhaps matches TRBD2 (7 bases). CDR1 and CDR2 from the germline V gene are LGHNA and YNFKEQ. This CDR3 region has 15 residues. Trimming left V 0 bases short and J 5 bases short, with 12 bases between.

The table lists this clone with a few counts. This CDR3 reads CASSRDRTVSEQYF. The DNA of the CDR3 is TGTGCCAGCAGTCGGGACAGGACAGTCTCCGAGCAGTACTTC. This chain joins TRBV13 and TRBJ2-7; 8 bases fit TRBD1. The CDR3 runs to 14 residues. CDR1 and CDR2 (germline): PRHDT, FYEKMQ (reference sequence). V shed 6 bases and J 6 bases; nucleotides not matched to a gene: 10.

This clone was seen a single time. This sequence joins TRBV5-6 and TRBJ1-4; tentatively, D is TRBD1 (6 bases). V lost 0 bases to trimming and J lost 7 bases, with 7 bases between them. This CDR3 has 13 amino acids. Per germline, CDR1 SGHDT and CDR2 YYEEEE. CDR3 region: CASSLDRAEKLFF. CDR3 sequence (DNA): TGTGCCAGCAGCTTGGACAGGGCTGAAAAACTGTTTTTT.

The rearrangement links TRBV4-1 to TRBJ2-7; the D gene is possibly TRBD1 (5 bases). Trimming stripped 1 base from V and 5 bases from J, with 15 bases between. The germline V gene encodes CDR1 MGHRA and CDR2 YSYEKL. This CDR3 is 15 amino acids long. The CDR3, as DNA: TGCGCCAGCAGCCAAGGCCCTGGGCAGGGCCACGAGCAGTACGTC. Translated: CASSQGPGQGHEQYV.

J is TRBJ2-7 and V is TRBV14, with D perhaps TRBD2 (7 bases). This CDR3 contains 14 residues. V lost 4 bases, J lost 2 bases, and 12 bases lay in between. Germline V gives CDR1 SGHDN, CDR2 FVKESK. The DNA for the CDR3 is TGTGCCAGCAGCCGAGGGGGGGACCCCTACGAGCAGTACTTC. Translated: CASSRGGDPYEQYF. Full variable domain (missing parts from reference TRBV14 and TRBJ2-7): EAGVTQFPSHSVIEKGQTVTLRCDPISGHDNLYWYRRVMGKEIKFLLHFVKESKQDESGMPNNRFLAERTGGTYSTLKVQPAELEDSGVYFCASSRGGDPYEQYFGPGTRLTVT.

The genes are TRBV23-1 and TRBJ2-2; the D gene is possibly TRBD1 (5 bases). TRBV23-1 is noted as an ORF with a role that remains uncertain. V gave up 6 bases and J gave up 3 bases, with 14 bases separating them. This CDR3 is 15 amino acids long. CDR3 loop: CASSPGHRHTGELFF. In DNA form, the CDR3 reads TGCGCCAGCAGCCCAGGGCACAGACACACCGGGGAGCTGTTTTTT.

The V gene is TRBV18, the J gene TRBJ2-3, with TRBD1 identical over 8 bases. CDR3 length equals 16 residues. With V trimmed by 3 bases and J by 2 bases, 7 bases remained unmatched. The germline CDR1 and CDR2 sequences are KGHSH and LQKENI. The CDR3: CASSPRGTGHTDTQYF. The CDR3 bases are TGTGCCAGCTCACCGAGGGGGACAGGACACACAGATACGCAGTATTTT.

The chain recombines TRBV4-3 with TRBJ2-1, with 9 bases that match TRBD2. The CDR3 length is 17 residues. V lost 0 bases and J lost 2; bases outside the gene matches: 5. The germline V gene has CDR1 LGHNA and CDR2 YSLEER. The CDR3 DNA is TGCGCCAGCAGCCAAGATCGGCTAGCGGGGACCTACAATGAGCAGTTCTTC. Translated, it gives CASSQDRLAGTYNEQFF.

The chain couples TRBV2 to TRBJ2-3; 10 nucleotides match TRBD2. J gave up 5 bases and V 2 bases, and 1 base lay outside the gene matches. The CDR3 totals 14 residues. In germline, CDR1 is SNHLY, CDR2 FYNNEI. CDR3 loop: CASSELAGVDTQYF. In DNA, the CDR3 is TGTGCCAGCAGTGAACTAGCGGGGGTAGATACGCAGTATTTT.

The chain uses TRBV5-4 and TRBJ1-2, with 7 bases lining up with TRBD1. CDR3 length: 15 amino acids. Germline V gene sequence: CDR1 SGHNT, CDR2 YYREEE (reference sequence). V lost 4 bases, J lost 2 bases, and 8 bases stayed unmatched. The CDR3 protein is CASSGGRQGNYGYTF. The CDR3 DNA reads as TGTGCCAGCAGCGGGGGGAGACAGGGAAACTATGGCTACACCTTC.

In the case of this clone: The junction shows a germline mismatch at one end, possibly a read error. The chain recombines TRBV7-9 with TRBJ1-1; D is unresolved. The CDR3 extends over 15 amino acids. Germline lookup yields CDR1 SEHNR and CDR2 FQNEAQ (reference sequence). CDR3 sequence: CASSLARVRSTEAFF. The CDR3 DNA is TGTGCCAGCAGCCTAGCTCGGGTAAGGAGCACTGAAGCTTTCTTT. Full variable domain (outside the CDR3, taken from reference TRBV7-9 and TRBJ1-1): DTGVSQNPRHKITKRGQNVTFRCDPISEHNRLYWYRQTLGQGPEFLTYFQNEAQLEKSRLLSDRFSAERPKGSFSTLEIQRTEQGDSAMYLCASSLARVRSTEAFFGQGTRLTVV.

The genes are TRBV5-6 and TRBJ2-2, with D perhaps matching TRBD1 (5 bases). Germline V CDR1 and CDR2: SGHDT, YYEEEE. The CDR3 contains 15 residues. V lost 0 bases and J lost 2, with 8 bases in between. This chain's CDR3 is CASSLEGVNTGELFF. The DNA for the CDR3 is TGTGCCAGCAGCTTGGAAGGGGTTAACACCGGGGAGCTGTTTTTT.

This chain uses TRBV5-4 with TRBJ1-2; D remains unclear. Germline-derived CDR1 and CDR2 are SGHNT and YYREEE (reference sequence). Trimming stripped 0 bases from V and 5 bases from J, with 8 bases between. CDR3 length: 13 amino acids. The CDR3 nucleotides read TGTGCCAGCAGCTTGGGGCAGGAATATGGCTACACCTTC. This encodes CASSLGQEYGYTF.

The CDR3 nucleotides are TGTGCCAGTAGTATGTGGGGGGTTGAAAAACTGTTTTTT. It specifies CASSMWGVEKLFF. The chain links TRBV19 to TRBJ1-4, with D possibly being TRBD1 (5 bases). V was cut by 3 bases and J by 7 bases, with 9 bases left in between. Per the germline V gene, CDR1 is LNHDA and CDR2 is SQIVND (reference sequence). This CDR3 contains 13 residues.

The chain combines TRBV14 with TRBJ1-4, with D unresolved. Germline assignment: CDR1 SGHDN and CDR2 FVKESK. V was clipped by 1 base and J by 5 bases, with 17 bases between them. This CDR3 is 17 amino acids long. Here the CDR3 reads CASSQALGEGKNEKLFF. In DNA form, the CDR3 reads TGTGCCAGCAGCCAAGCCCTAGGCGAAGGAAAGAATGAAAAACTGTTTTTT.

This rearrangement joins TRBV6-1 to TRBJ2-1, with D perhaps TRBD1 (5 bases). V lost 8 bases and J lost 9, with 8 bases in between. Germline V gene data show CDR1 as MNHNS and CDR2 as SASEGT. This CDR3 is built from 10 residues. The CDR3 sequence is CASLGVEQFF. The CDR3 DNA is TGTGCCAGCCTAGGGGTTGAGCAGTTCTTC.

J is TRBJ2-2 and V is TRBV10-1, with TRBD1 identical over 9 bases. This CDR3 has 14 amino acids. V lost 6 bases and J lost 4; bases outside the gene matches: 3. Germline V lookup: CDR1 WNHNN, CDR2 SYGVQD (reference sequence). CDR3 DNA sequence: TGCGCCAGCAGGGGACAGGGTCCCACCGGGGAGCTGTTTTTT. It specifies CASRGQGPTGELFF.

This clone appeared a single time. The genes are TRBV11-2 and TRBJ2-1; 9 nucleotides match TRBD1. V dropped 3 bases and J dropped 2; count of bases not matched to a gene: 2. This CDR3 is built from 15 residues. The germline gives CDR1 SGHAT, CDR2 FQNNGV. DNA of the CDR3: TGTGCCAGCAGCTTTGGGACAGGGCCCTACAATGAGCAGTTCTTC. Its translation is CASSFGTGPYNEQFF.

The chain carries TRBV27 and TRBJ2-2, with a weak D call TRBD1 (5 bases). Germline lookup yields CDR1 MNHEY and CDR2 SMNVEV (reference sequence). The CDR3 sequence is 12 residues long. The V and J ends lost 5 bases and 7 bases respectively, with 8 bases between them. The DNA of the CDR3 is TGTGCCAGCAGTCCTCAGGGCGGGGAGCTGTTTTTT. Its protein is CASSPQGGELFF.

The chain employs TRBV4-1 and TRBJ2-5, with D perhaps matching TRBD2 (5 bases). V shed 5 bases and J shed 1 base, with 11 bases lying between them. Germline V lookup: CDR1 MGHRA, CDR2 YSYEKL. This CDR3 is built from 14 residues. The CDR3 reads CASSSGMTQETQYF. The CDR3 nucleotides are TGCGCCAGCAGCTCGGGAATGACCCAAGAGACCCAGTACTTC.